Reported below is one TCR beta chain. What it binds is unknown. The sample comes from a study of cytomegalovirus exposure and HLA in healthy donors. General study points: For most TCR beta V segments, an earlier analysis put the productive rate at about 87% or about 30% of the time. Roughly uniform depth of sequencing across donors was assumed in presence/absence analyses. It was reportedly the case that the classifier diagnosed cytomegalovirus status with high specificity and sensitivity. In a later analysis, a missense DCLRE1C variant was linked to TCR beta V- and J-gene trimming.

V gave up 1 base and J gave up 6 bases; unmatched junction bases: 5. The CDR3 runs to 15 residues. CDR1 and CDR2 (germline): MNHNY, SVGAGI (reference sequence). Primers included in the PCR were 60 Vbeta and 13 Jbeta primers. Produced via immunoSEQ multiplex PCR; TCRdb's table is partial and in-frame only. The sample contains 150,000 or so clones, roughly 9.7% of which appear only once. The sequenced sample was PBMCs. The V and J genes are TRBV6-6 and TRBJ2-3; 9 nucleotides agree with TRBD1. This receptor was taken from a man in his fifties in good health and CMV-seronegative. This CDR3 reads CASSYLGQGPDTQYF. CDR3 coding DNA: TGTGCCAGCAGTTACTTGGGACAGGGCCCCGATACGCAGTATTTT.